This section outlines one T cell receptor beta chain sequence together with its context. The CDR3 is 15 residues long. After removal of 2 bases from V and 8 bases from J, the junction contained 9 bases not matched to a gene. The germline CDR1 and CDR2 sequences are SGHRS and YFSETQ. This specimen belongs to a study of blood T cell repertoires in COVID-19. Overall study: Specimens from acute and convalescent COVID-19 originated in the United States, Italy and Spain. T cells, B-cell-depleted T cells, or PBMCs provided the cDNA or gDNA that served as material.

Authors' data handling: Reference gene primer amplification gave estimated nucleated cell counts. The data were produced by immunoSEQ multiplex PCR, yet TCRdb's version contains in-frame clones alone and is incomplete. Clone size and the V and J calls come from that table; the DNA yielded D and trimming. The data contain about 210,000 clones, roughly 75% of them seen just once; the ten biggest clones take up 7.2%. Sequenced material: peripheral blood. The chain carries TRBV5-1 and TRBJ2-1; 8 bases map to TRBD1. The origin of this receptor is a woman aged 70-85 years with acute or convalescent COVID-19. CDR3 bases: TGCGCCAGCAGCTTAGACAGGGGCCTAGGGGATGAGCAGTTCTTC. Protein sequence: CASSLDRGLGDEQFF. The whole variable domain, remainder taken from reference TRBV5-1 and TRBJ2-1, is KAGVTQTPRYLIKTRGQQVTLSCSPISGHRSVSWYQQTPGQGLQFLFEYFSETQRNKGNFPGRFSGRQFSNSRSEMNVSTLELGDSALYLCASSLDRGLGDEQFFGPGTRLTVL.